This paragraph reports one TCR beta chain. Authors' data handling: Reference gene primer amplification yielded estimated nucleated cell counts. Generated by immunoSEQ multiplex PCR, the TCRdb table keeps only in-frame clones and is missing some. From that table come the V and J calls and clone size; the DNA was used to work out D and trimming. The table has nearly 95,000 clones, 90% seen once; the top ten hold around 1.5%. This entry belongs to a study of blood T cell repertoires in COVID-19. Looking at the study overall: COVID-19 samples from acute and convalescent phases originated in the United States, Italy and Spain.

CDR1 is SEHNR and CDR2 is FQNEAQ in the germline V gene (reference sequence). This CDR3 region has 14 residues. V was clipped by 1 base and J by 7 bases, with 11 bases between them. The genes are TRBV7-9 and TRBJ2-1, with D maybe TRBD2 (5 bases). This TCR came from a human donor with active COVID-19. The donor label of this sample is uncertain. Material: peripheral blood. The CDR3 bases are TGTGCCAGCAGCTTAGTTGGACTTCTTAATGAGCAGTTCTTC. Its protein is CASSLVGLLNEQFF.